Shown below are 9 T cell receptor beta chains from a single sample sequenced in a study of T-cell memory formation after mild COVID-19 (dated by TCRdb to 2020 to 2023). Receptor libraries were prepared by 5' RACE. The run used an Illumina NovaSeq 6000. TCRdb reanalyzed the raw reads on its own, using fastp at Q25 for trimming and MiXCR for clone calling, and kept in-frame beta chains. Rows are unified per CDR3 protein, each entry keeping the most common DNA and genes. The sample table contains about 340,000 distinct CDR3 sequences; only one count was recorded for roughly 15% of them. The biggest ten clones account for around 20% of the sample. The source material was PBMCs or a T cell subset sorted from them (not recorded which). The source of these receptors is a young man who had mild COVID-19 (a few samples of this study predate the infection). The sample titles of this study are shuffled in the database, so cell type and time point are left out; the donor was told from shared clones.

V and J are TRBV7-9 and TRBJ2-1; TRBD2 might be the D (5 bases). CDR3 length: 15 residues. Germline CDR1 SEHNR, CDR2 FQNEAQ (reference sequence). The V end lost 5 bases, the J end lost 0 bases, and 11 bases lay between the germline ends. CDR3 loop: CASSPLGSSYNEQFF. CDR3 bases: TGTGCCAGCAGCCCGCTAGGGAGCTCCTACAATGAGCAGTTCTTC.

This clonotype was picked up a small number of times. The chain has TRBV27 and TRBJ1-1; no clear D gene. V was clipped by 0 bases and J by 7 bases, with 9 bases between them. CDR3 length: 13 amino acids. CDR1 and CDR2 (germline): MNHEY, SMNVEV (reference sequence). The CDR3 is CASSLSGSFEAFF. The CDR3 nucleotides read TGTGCCAGCAGTTTATCCGGCTCCTTTGAAGCTTTCTTT.

The chain couples TRBV7-2 to TRBJ2-7; D unclear. CDR3 length: 15 amino acids. CDR1 is SGHTA and CDR2 is FQGNSA in the germline V gene. V was cut by 5 bases and J by 2 bases, with 16 bases left in between. CDR3 sequence reads: CASSPRPPFTYEQYF. The CDR3 DNA sequence: TGTGCCAGCAGCCCCCGCCCGCCGTTCACCTACGAGCAGTACTTC. Drawing the rest from reference TRBV7-2 and TRBJ2-7, the complete variable domain is GAGVSQSPSNKVTEKGKDVELRCDPISGHTALYWYRQSLGQGLEFLIYFQGNSAPDKSGLPSDRFSAERTGGSVSTLTIQRTQQEDSAVYLCASSPRPPFTYEQYFGPGTRLTVT.

This clonotype occurred many times. This chain connects TRBV5-4 to TRBJ2-3, with 9 bases matching TRBD1. V shed 0 bases and J 6 bases; nucleotides not matched to a gene: 2. The CDR3 sequence is 14 residues long. Germline CDR1 is SGHNT and CDR2 is YYREEE (reference sequence). CDR3 DNA sequence: TGTGCCAGCAGCTTGGGGACAGGGGAGGATACGCAGTATTTT. Its translation: CASSLGTGEDTQYF.

The table lists this clonotype with a few counts. The chain employs TRBV7-9 and TRBJ2-2, with no clear D. The ends were cut back, 5 bases at V and 1 base at J, with 8 bases in the middle. The CDR3 sequence is 14 residues long. Per germline, CDR1 SEHNR and CDR2 FQNEAQ (reference sequence). Written as DNA, the CDR3 is TGTGCCAGCAGCCAAAAAGGGAACACCGGGGAGCTGTTTTTT. Residues: CASSQKGNTGELFF.

This clonotype appeared a few times. The chain has TRBV7-9 and TRBJ1-6, with 7 bases matching TRBD1. With V trimmed by 4 bases and J by 6 bases, 6 bases remained unmatched. The germline V gene encodes CDR1 SEHNR and CDR2 FQNEAQ (reference sequence). CDR3 size: 15 residues. CDR3 nucleotides: TGTGCCAGCAGCTCCGACAGGGCCCCTAATTCACCCCTCCACTTT. It yields the protein CASSSDRAPNSPLHF.

This clonotype was seen only a few times. The CDR3 region is CASSPGTGSFQSYEQYF. In DNA form, the CDR3 reads TGCGCCAGCAGTCCCGGGACAGGGTCTTTCCAATCCTACGAGCAGTACTTC. This chain joins TRBV5-1 and TRBJ2-7, with 9 bases that match TRBD1. With 5 bases clipped from V and 1 base from J, the junction kept 13 bases outside the gene matches. This CDR3 region has 17 residues. The germline V gene encodes CDR1 SGHRS and CDR2 YFSETQ.

The chain links TRBV6-5 to TRBJ2-5; D is possibly TRBD1 (6 bases). The CDR3 runs 13 residues. Trimming pared 5 bases from V and 2 bases from J, leaving 9 bases between. Germline lookup yields CDR1 MNHEY and CDR2 SVGAGI. CDR3 amino acids: CASSHGTQETQYF. The CDR3 DNA follows: TGTGCCAGCAGTCACGGGACACAAGAGACCCAGTACTTC.

This clonotype was detected only a few times. V is TRBV7-6 and J is TRBJ2-5; possible D gene TRBD2, 6 bases. Trimming took off 5 bases at V and 0 bases at J, with 16 bases between the two ends. Germline CDR1 is SGHVS and CDR2 is FNYEAQ. CDR3 length: 16 residues. The CDR3 sequence is CASSPSGQAYQETQYF. The CDR3 DNA follows: TGTGCCAGCAGCCCGAGCGGGCAGGCTTACCAAGAGACCCAGTACTTC.